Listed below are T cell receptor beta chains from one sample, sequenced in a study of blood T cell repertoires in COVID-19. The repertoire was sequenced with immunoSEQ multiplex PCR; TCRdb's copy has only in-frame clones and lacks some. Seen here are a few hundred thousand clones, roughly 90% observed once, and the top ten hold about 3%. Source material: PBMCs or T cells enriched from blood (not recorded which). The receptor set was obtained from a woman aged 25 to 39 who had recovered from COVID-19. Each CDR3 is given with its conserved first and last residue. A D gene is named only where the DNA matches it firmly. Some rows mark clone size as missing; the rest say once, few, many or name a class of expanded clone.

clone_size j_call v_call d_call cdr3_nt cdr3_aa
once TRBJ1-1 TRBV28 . TGTGCCAGCGGCTCGGGGCCCAGGGGCAAAATGAACACTGAAGCTTTCTTT CASGSGPRGKMNTEAFF
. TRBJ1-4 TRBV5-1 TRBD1 TGCGCCAGCAGCGTGACAGGGGAGGGTGAAAAACTGTTTTTT CASSVTGEGEKLFF
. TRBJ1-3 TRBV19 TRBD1 TGTGCCAGTAGACGGGACAGGGGAGGAAACACCATATATTTT CASRRDRGGNTIYF
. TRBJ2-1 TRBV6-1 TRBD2 TGTGCCAGCAGTGAATACGGGGGGGCCATGTCCTACAATGAGCAGTTCTTC CASSEYGGAMSYNEQFF
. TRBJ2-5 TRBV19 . TGTGCCTCCAGGGGCCAAGAGACCCAGTACTTC CASRGQETQYF
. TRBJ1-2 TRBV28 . TGTGCCAGCAGTTTTATTGCAGGGCGTGGCTACACCTTC CASSFIAGRGYTF
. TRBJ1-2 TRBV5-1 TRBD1 TGCGCCAGCAGCTTCCTTTCAAACACGCAGGGACAGGACTATGGCTACACCTTC CASSFLSNTQGQDYGYTF
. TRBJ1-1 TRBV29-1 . TGCAGCGTAGCCCCCTTTGGGGTTGGACTCGAAGCTTTCTTT CSVAPFGVGLEAFF
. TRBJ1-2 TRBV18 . TGTGCCAGCTCACCAAATTCAGATAACTATGGCTACACCTTC CASSPNSDNYGYTF
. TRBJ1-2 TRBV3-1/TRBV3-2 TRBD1 TGTGCCAGCAGCCAAGATGTGGGGGACAGGGTTGGCTACACCTTC CASSQDVGDRVGYTF
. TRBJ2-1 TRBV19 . TGTGCCAGTACCGCCGGACTCAGTGAGCAGTTCTTC CASTAGLSEQFF
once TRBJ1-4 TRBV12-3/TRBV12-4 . TGTGCCAGCAGTTTAACAGGGAATGAAAAACTGTTTTTT CASSLTGNEKLFF
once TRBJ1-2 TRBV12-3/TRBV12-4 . TGTGCCAGCTCCGGACAGAGATATGGCTACACCTTC CASSGQRYGYTF
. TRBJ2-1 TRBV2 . TGTGCCAGCAGTGTTGGGGGAGGCGAGTACAATGAGCAGTTCTTC CASSVGGGEYNEQFF
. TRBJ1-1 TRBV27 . TGTGCCAGCAGTTTGGGGGCGGGGAACACTGAAGCTTTCTTT CASSLGAGNTEAFF
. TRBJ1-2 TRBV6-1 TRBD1 TGTGCCAGCAGTGAAAGTTACGGGACAGCGTTCTATGGCTACACCTTC CASSESYGTAFYGYTF
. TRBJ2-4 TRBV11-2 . TGTGCCAGCAGCTTAGAGTTTCTAGCCAAAAACATTCAGTACTTC CASSLEFLAKNIQYF
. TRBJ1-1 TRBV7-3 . TGTGCCAGCAGCTCCGGTCCAGGCCACACTGAAGCTTTCTTT CASSSGPGHTEAFF
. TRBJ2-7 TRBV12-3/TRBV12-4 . TGTGCCAGCAGTTCCCTGTACGAGCAGTACTTC CASSSLYEQYF
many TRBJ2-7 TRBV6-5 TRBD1 TGTGCCAGCAGTTACTCAACCGGGACAGGGGGCAGCGAGCAGTACTTC CASSYSTGTGGSEQYF
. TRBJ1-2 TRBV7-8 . TGTGCCAGCAGCTCTGCCCTTAGGAGTGGCTACACCTTC CASSSALRSGYTF
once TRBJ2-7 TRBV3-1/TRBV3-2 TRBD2 TGTGCCAGCAGCCTGAGTTCGGGGGGAGCCTACGAGCAGTACTTC CASSLSSGGAYEQYF
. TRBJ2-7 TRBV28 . TGTGCCAGCATTCAGGGGTCTTCCTACGAGCAGTACTTC CASIQGSSYEQYF
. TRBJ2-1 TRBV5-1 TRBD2 TGCGCCAGCAGCTCCTCTTTGCGGGGGGGCATCGACAATGAGCAGTTCTTC CASSSSLRGGIDNEQFF
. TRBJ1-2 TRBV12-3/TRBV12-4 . TGTGCCAGCAGTTTACAATATGGCTACACCTTC CASSLQYGYTF
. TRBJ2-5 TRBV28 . TGTGCCAGCAGTTTTTTGTCTCCCCTGTCGAGAGAGACCCAGTACTTC CASSFLSPLSRETQYF
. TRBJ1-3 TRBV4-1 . TGCGCCAGCAGCCAACCACTAACCCGAAACACCATATATTTT CASSQPLTRNTIYF
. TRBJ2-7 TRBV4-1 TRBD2 TGCGCCAGCAGCCCCCTCGTGACTAGCGGGAGTCCACACGAGCAGTACTTC CASSPLVTSGSPHEQYF
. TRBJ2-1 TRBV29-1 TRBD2 TGCAGCGTTGAGGGACTAATCTACAATGAGCAGTTCTTC CSVEGLIYNEQFF
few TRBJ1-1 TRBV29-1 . TGCAGCGTTGAACAGTACGGGGTGAACACTGAAGCTTTCTTT CSVEQYGVNTEAFF
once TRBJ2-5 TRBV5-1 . TGCGCCAGCAGCTTGGGGCCGGACTGGGAGACCCAGTACTTC CASSLGPDWETQYF
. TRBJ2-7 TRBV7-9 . TGTGCCAGCAGCTTCGGCGGAATGGTGTACTTC CASSFGGMVYF
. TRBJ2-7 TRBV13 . TGTGCCAGCAGCTCACAGGGCGACGAGCAGTACTTC CASSSQGDEQYF
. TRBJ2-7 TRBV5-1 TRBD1 TGCGCCAGCAGCCGGGACAGGGACTCCTACGAGCAGTACTTC CASSRDRDSYEQYF
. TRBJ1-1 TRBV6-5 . TGTGCCAGCAGTTCTCAGGGAGGTTGGTCTGAAGCTTTCTTT CASSSQGGWSEAFF
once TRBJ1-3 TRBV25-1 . TGTGCCAGCAGTGAAGGCCCTTCTCAGGGATACGGAAACACCATATATTTT CASSEGPSQGYGNTIYF
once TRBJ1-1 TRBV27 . TGTGCCAGCCGGGGACAAACTGAAGCTTTCTTT CASRGQTEAFF
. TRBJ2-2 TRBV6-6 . TGTGCCAGCAGCCCCAGGTTCCAGGGGATTACCGGGGAGCTGTTTTTT CASSPRFQGITGELFF
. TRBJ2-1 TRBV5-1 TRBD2 TGCGCCAGCAGCTTGCCTAGCGGGAGGCCAACGACTGAGCCATCCTACAATGAGCAGTTCTTC CASSLPSGRPTTEPSYNEQFF